These 10 T cell receptor beta chains originate from one sample sequenced in a study of T cell responses to AZD1222 COVID-19 vaccine (dated by TCRdb to 2020 to 2022). Read against the paper, the sample's time point label means: about 28 days (+/-7) after the second vaccine dose. Library creation used the immunoSEQ multiplex PCR assay. TCRdb took this table from immuneACCESS and kept in-frame rearrangements with V and J called. Such tables lack part of the clones; where checked against another copy, unresolved V genes explain under half of the gap, and the rest is unexplained. Within this sample are around 130,000 clones, with 88% of them counted one time only. Of the sample, about 3% falls within the top ten clones. The material was peripheral blood, obtained 28 days after the second AZD1222 dose. The origin of the receptors is an adult who received the AZD1222 COVID-19 vaccine.

The chain couples TRBV4-2 to TRBJ2-3, with a possible D match to TRBD2 (7 bases). V dropped 0 bases and J dropped 10 bases, with 11 bases sitting between them. The CDR3 consists of 13 residues. Looked up from germline, CDR1 is LGHNA and CDR2 is YNFKEQ. CDR3 amino acids: CASSQDIGGPQYF. In DNA, the CDR3 is TGTGCCAGCAGCCAAGATATCGGGGGGCCGCAGTATTTT.

This clone was found once. The V call is TRBV27, the J call TRBJ1-1, with a weak D call TRBD1 (5 bases). Germline loops: CDR1 MNHEY, CDR2 SMNVEV (reference sequence). Trimming took 5 bases from V and 14 from J, leaving 27 bases between them. The length of the CDR3 is 15 residues. The CDR3 DNA follows: TGTGCCAGCAGTCTACGGCCCCTTTTGGGGGGGAGGCAATTCTTT. Amino acid sequence: CASSLRPLLGGRQFF.

This chain connects TRBV29-1 to TRBJ2-7; 9 bases map to TRBD1. This CDR3 region has 14 residues. The germline V gene has CDR1 SQVTM and CDR2 ANQGSEA. The CDR3 loop is CSKGATGGRYEQYF. CDR3 nucleotides: TGCTCCAAAGGGGCGACAGGGGGGCGTTACGAGCAGTACTTC.

J is TRBJ2-2 and V is TRBV2; TRBD2 matches 10 bases. The V and J ends lost 5 bases and 6 bases, in that order; junction bases with no gene match: 18. The length of the CDR3 is 19 residues. CDR1 and CDR2 from the germline V gene are SNHLY and FYNNEI. The CDR3 spells CASSPGLAGGRGFAGELFF. DNA for the CDR3: TGTGCCAGCAGTCCCGGATTAGCGGGGGGCCGGGGATTCGCCGGGGAGCTGTTTTTT.

CDR3 residues: CASSGGWSSYEQYF. DNA of the CDR3: TGTGCCAGCAGTGGCGGGTGGAGCTCCTACGAGCAGTACTTC. The chain links TRBV2 to TRBJ2-7, with a tentative D call TRBD2 (5 bases). Trimming removed 4 bases at V and 0 bases at J, with 10 bases between. CDR1 and CDR2 (germline): SNHLY, FYNNEI. The CDR3 has 14 amino acids.

This clone was counted only a few times. The rearrangement joins TRBV30 to TRBJ1-1; TRBD1 agrees at 8 bases. The CDR3 is made up of 14 amino acids. J lost 1 base, V lost 5 bases, and 6 bases had no gene match. In germline, CDR1 is GTSNPN, CDR2 SVGIG (reference sequence). Written as DNA, the CDR3 is TGTGCCTGGGGTCCCGGGACAGGGAACACTGAAGCTTTCTTT. This gives the protein CAWGPGTGNTEAFF. The complete variable domain, with remaining parts taken from reference TRBV30 and TRBJ1-1, reads SQTIHQWPATLVQPVGSPLSLECTVEGTSNPNLYWYRQAAGRGLQLLFYSVGIGQISSEVPQNLSASRPQDRQFILSSKKLLLSDSGFYLCAWGPGTGNTEAFFGQGTRLTVV.

This chain connects TRBV5-4 to TRBJ1-1; the D gene is possibly TRBD1 (5 bases). Germline V gives CDR1 SGHNT, CDR2 YYREEE (reference sequence). V was shortened by 6 bases and J by 3 bases, with 15 bases between the two germline ends. This CDR3 has 14 amino acids. The DNA of the CDR3 is TGTGCCAGCACCCCCCAGGGTGGCTACACTGAAGCTTTCTTT. The encoded protein is CASTPQGGYTEAFF.

The chain couples TRBV7-9 to TRBJ2-3, with a tentative D call TRBD2 (6 bases). Germline loops: CDR1 SEHNR, CDR2 FQNEAQ (reference sequence). Trimming took off 5 bases at V and 3 bases at J, with 15 bases between the two ends. This CDR3 spans 15 amino acids. The CDR3 here is CASSTRTTSTDTQYF. The CDR3 region has the DNA TGTGCCAGCAGCACACGGACTACGTCAACAGATACGCAGTATTTT. Together with reference TRBV7-9 and TRBJ2-3, the CDR3 gives the full variable domain: DTGVSQNPRHKITKRGQNVTFRCDPISEHNRLYWYRQTLGQGPEFLTYFQNEAQLEKSRLLSDRFSAERPKGSFSTLEIQRTEQGDSAMYLCASSTRTTSTDTQYFGPGTRLTVL.

The chain is built from TRBV6-5 and TRBJ1-2, with D perhaps matching TRBD1 (5 bases). Trimming shortened V by 6 bases and J by 4 bases, and 12 bases separated the two germline ends. The CDR3 length is 13 residues. Germline CDR1 and CDR2: MNHEY and SVGAGI. The CDR3 spells CASRDTGIYGYTF. The CDR3 bases are TGTGCCAGCAGAGACACAGGAATCTATGGCTACACCTTC.

The J gene is TRBJ1-5, the V gene TRBV19; 7 nucleotides agree with TRBD1. The CDR3 sequence is 13 residues long. CDR1 is LNHDA and CDR2 is SQIVND in the germline V gene (reference sequence). The junction had 3 bases not matched to a gene; V was cut back by 3 bases and J by 7 bases. CDR3 sequence (DNA): TGTGCCAGTAGTATTCAGGGGGAACAGCCCCAGCATTTT. Protein sequence: CASSIQGEQPQHF.